The following is a TCR beta chain sequence with its context. Its specificity is unknown. The CDR3 runs 14 residues. The V end lost 4 bases, the J end lost 2 bases, and 9 bases lay between the germline ends. Per germline, CDR1 MGHDK and CDR2 SYGVNS. The source of the sample is a study of graft-versus-host responses after intestinal transplantation. Across the study: The transplants performed in recipients were multivisceral, liver-intestinal, or isolated intestinal. Study-level results: Researchers found GvH clones in recipient marrow, and some showed up first in ileum or blood. Subjects displaying graft-donor T cell macrochimerism possessed elevated graft-versus-host to host-versus-graft clonal ratios inside allografts.

Clones were read by immunoSEQ multiplex PCR, and TCRdb kept only the in-frame ones, dropping some. In the table there are 55,000 to 65,000 clones, approximately 94% of which are singletons. This sample comprised unstimulated CD4+ T cells sorted from spleen or lymph node cells, obtained before transplant. The chain employs TRBV25-1 and TRBJ1-5; no clear D gene. This clonotype originated in a human donor who was the organ donor for an intestinal transplant. The CDR3 sequence is CASSGGSRNQPQHF. The DNA of the CDR3 is TGTGCCAGCAGTGGAGGGTCTCGCAATCAGCCCCAGCATTTT.